This T cell receptor (beta chain) emerged from a study of metastatic and nonmetastatic thyroid tumors. About the study: The authors compared repertoires across blood and tumor or nodule tissue from malignant and benign thyroid patients.

The CDR3 consists of 13 residues. Germline-derived CDR1 and CDR2 are SSHAT and FNYEAQ (reference sequence). Trimming took off 1 base at V and 1 base at J, with 4 bases between the two ends. This clone was recorded many times. TCRdb re-called clones via MiXCR from the PCR reads. The data contain tens of thousands of clones, about 18% of them singletons. Treatment of any kind had been given to no patient before thyroid surgery. The source of this sequence is a female donor with papillary thyroid cancer or a benign thyroid nodule (not recorded which). Some clones in this sample may be carry-over from other donors' samples. The chain combines TRBV7-7 with TRBJ2-5; the D is unclear. The sample was blood. Written as DNA, the CDR3 is TGTGCCAGCAGCTTAGGGACCCAAGAGACCCAGTACTTC. Translation gives CASSLGTQETQYF.